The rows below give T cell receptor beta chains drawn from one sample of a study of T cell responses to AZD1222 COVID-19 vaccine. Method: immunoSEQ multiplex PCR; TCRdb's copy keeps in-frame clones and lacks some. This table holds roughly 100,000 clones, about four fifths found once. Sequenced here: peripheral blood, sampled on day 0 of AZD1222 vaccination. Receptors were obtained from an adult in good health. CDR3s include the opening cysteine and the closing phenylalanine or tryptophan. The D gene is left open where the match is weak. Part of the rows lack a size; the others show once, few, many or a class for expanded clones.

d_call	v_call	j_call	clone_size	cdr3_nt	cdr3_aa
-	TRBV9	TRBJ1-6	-	TGTGCCAGCAGCGAGAGAACAAATTCACCCCTCCACTTT	CASSERTNSPLHF
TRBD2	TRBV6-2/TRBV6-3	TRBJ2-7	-	TGTGCCAGCATCCCGAGCTCGGCTAGCGGGAAGTACGAGCAGTACTTC	CASIPSSASGKYEQYF
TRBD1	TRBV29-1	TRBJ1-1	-	TGCAGCGTGAGGACAGGGGCGAGGAGTACTGAAGCTTTCTTT	CSVRTGARSTEAFF
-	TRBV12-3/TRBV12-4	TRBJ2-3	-	TGTGCCAGCTCCCGGGATACGCAGTATTTT	CASSRDTQYF
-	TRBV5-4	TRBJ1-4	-	TGTGCCAGCAGCTTGGGGACAGATGAAAAACTGTTTTTT	CASSLGTDEKLFF
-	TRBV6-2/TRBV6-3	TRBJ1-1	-	TGTGCCAGCAGTCTAATTCCGAACACTGAAGCTTTCTTT	CASSLIPNTEAFF
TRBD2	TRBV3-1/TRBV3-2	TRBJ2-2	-	TGTGCCAGCAGCCGACAAATAGCGGGGTTCGGGGAGCTGTTTTTT	CASSRQIAGFGELFF
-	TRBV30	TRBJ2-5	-	TGTGCCTGGAGTCGGACTCACGGAGGACAAGAGACCCAGTACTTC	CAWSRTHGGQETQYF
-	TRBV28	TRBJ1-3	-	TGTGCCAGCAGTTCACAGACAAACACCATATATTTT	CASSSQTNTIYF
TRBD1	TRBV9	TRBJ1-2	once	TGTGCCAGCAGCCCCTGGACAGGGGCCAATGGCTACACCTTC	CASSPWTGANGYTF
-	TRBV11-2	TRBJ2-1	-	TGTGCCAGCATACCTCAGCCGGGACCAGAGCAGTTCTTC	CASIPQPGPEQFF
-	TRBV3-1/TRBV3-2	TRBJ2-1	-	TGTGCCAGCAGCCCACAAGGGACCTACAATGAGCAGTTCTTC	CASSPQGTYNEQFF
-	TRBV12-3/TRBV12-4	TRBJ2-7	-	TGTGCCAGCAGTTTCACAGGAGCCTACGAGCAGTACTTC	CASSFTGAYEQYF
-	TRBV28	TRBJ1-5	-	TGTGCCAGCAGTTTTCTCGGACTCGGCAATCAGCCCCAGCATTTT	CASSFLGLGNQPQHF
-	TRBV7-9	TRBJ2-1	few	TGTGCCAGCAGCTTAGAGGAGGATGAGCAGTTCTTC	CASSLEEDEQFF
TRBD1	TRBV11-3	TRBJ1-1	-	TGTGCCAGCAGCGACAGGGTTATGAACACTGAAGCTTTCTTT	CASSDRVMNTEAFF
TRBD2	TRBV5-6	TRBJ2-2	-	TGTGCCTCGAATGGGGGAGGGCCCATCGGGGAGCTGTTTTTT	CASNGGGPIGELFF
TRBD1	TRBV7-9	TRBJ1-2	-	TGTGCCAGCAGCAGGCGGGGGACAGGCGAATCTGGCTACACCTTC	CASSRRGTGESGYTF
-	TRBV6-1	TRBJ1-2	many	TGTGCCAGCAGTGATGAGGCTAACTATGGCTACACCTTC	CASSDEANYGYTF
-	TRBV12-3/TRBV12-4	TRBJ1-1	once	TGTGCCAGCAGGAGGGTGAACACTGAAGCTTTCTTT	CASRRVNTEAFF
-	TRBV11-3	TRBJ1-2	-	TGTGCCAGCAGCTTAGGGACACAAGGGCGGTATGGCTACACCTTC	CASSLGTQGRYGYTF
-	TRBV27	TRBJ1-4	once	TGTGCCAGCAGTTCGGGGTCGTGGGAACTGTTTTTT	CASSSGSWELFF
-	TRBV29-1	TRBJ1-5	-	TGCAGCGTGCGGGACTCCAATCAGCCCCAGCATTTT	CSVRDSNQPQHF
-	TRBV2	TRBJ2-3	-	TGTGCCAGCATGGCGGCAGGGGCAGATACGCAGTATTTT	CASMAAGADTQYF
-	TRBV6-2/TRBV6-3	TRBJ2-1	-	TGTGCCAGCAGTTACCCAGCTCAGGGTGGACGGTATGAGCAGTTCTTC	CASSYPAQGGRYEQFF
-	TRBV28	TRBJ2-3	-	TGTGCCAGCAGTTTTCACTCCGGGGGATTCACAGATACGCAGTATTTT	CASSFHSGGFTDTQYF
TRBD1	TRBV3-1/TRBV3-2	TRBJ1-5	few	TGTGCCAGCAGCCAGACAGGGGAGGGTGCGCAGCCCCAGCATTTT	CASSQTGEGAQPQHF
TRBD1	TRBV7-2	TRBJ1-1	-	TGTGCCAGCCGAACGGTCAGGACAGGGGGTGAAGCTTTCTTT	CASRTVRTGGEAFF
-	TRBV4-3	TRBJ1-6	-	TGCGCCAGCAGCCAAGGACAGGCCAATAATTCACCCCTCCACTTT	CASSQGQANNSPLHF
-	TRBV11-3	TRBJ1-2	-	TGTGCCAGCAGCCCCCGGGGGAACTATGGCTACACCTTC	CASSPRGNYGYTF
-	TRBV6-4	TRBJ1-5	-	TGTGCCAGCAGACTCAGACCAGACCCCCTGTGTCAGCCCCAGCATTTT	CASRLRPDPLCQPQHF
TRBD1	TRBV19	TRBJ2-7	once	TGTGCCAGTAGTCGACAGGGGCCCGTCTCCTACGAGCAGTACTTC	CASSRQGPVSYEQYF
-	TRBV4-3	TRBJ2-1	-	TGCGCCAGCAGCCCTGTAGACATTACCCCTTACAATGAGCAGTTCTTC	CASSPVDITPYNEQFF
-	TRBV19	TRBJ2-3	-	TGTGCCAGTAGTATACCTGCCGGCACAGATACGCAGTATTTT	CASSIPAGTDTQYF
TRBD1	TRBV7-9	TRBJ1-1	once	TGTGCCAGCAGCCTACAGGGGGGGAACACTGAAGCTTTCTTT	CASSLQGGNTEAFF
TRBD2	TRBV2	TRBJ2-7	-	TGTGCCAGCAGGCCGAGCGGGAGGGCAACGTACGAGCAGTACTTC	CASRPSGRATYEQYF
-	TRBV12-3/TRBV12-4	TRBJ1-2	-	TGTGCCAGCAGTTTTAGGGGGGGCGGTGGCTACACCTTC	CASSFRGGGGYTF
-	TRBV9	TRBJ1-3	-	TGTGCCAGCAGCCCTCGGGGAGGACAGCTCCCCAGCTCTGGAAACACCATATATTTT	CASSPRGGQLPSSGNTIYF
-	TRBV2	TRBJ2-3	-	TGTGCCAGCACCCTAAGTGAGGGGGGAACAACGCAGTATTTT	CASTLSEGGTTQYF
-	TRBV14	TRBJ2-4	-	TGTGCCAGCAGCCAAGACAGACTAGGCGGCATTCAGTACTTC	CASSQDRLGGIQYF
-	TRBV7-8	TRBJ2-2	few	TGTGCCAGCAGGAAACAGGGCACCGGGGAGCTGTTTTTT	CASRKQGTGELFF
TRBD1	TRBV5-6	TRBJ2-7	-	TGTGCCAGCAGTTTCCTGGACAGGGAGTATTACGAGCAGTACTTC	CASSFLDREYYEQYF
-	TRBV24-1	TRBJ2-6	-	TGTGCCACCAGTGATCCCACCGGGACCTTCTCTGGGGCCAACGTCCTGACTTTC	CATSDPTGTFSGANVLTF
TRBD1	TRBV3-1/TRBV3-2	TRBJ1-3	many	TGTGCCAGCAGCCAGGTACAGGGGGCCCCTGGAAACACCATATATTTT	CASSQVQGAPGNTIYF
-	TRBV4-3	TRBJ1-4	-	TGCGCCAGCAGCCAAGAGTATGGGGTGGGGGGCCCCAGTGAAAAACTGTTTTTT	CASSQEYGVGGPSEKLFF
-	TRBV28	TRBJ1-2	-	TGTGCCAGCCAGCCCCGTTACTATGGCTACACCTTC	CASQPRYYGYTF
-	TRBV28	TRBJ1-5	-	TGTGCCAGCAACATCGACCCGGTGTGGCCCCAGCATTTT	CASNIDPVWPQHF